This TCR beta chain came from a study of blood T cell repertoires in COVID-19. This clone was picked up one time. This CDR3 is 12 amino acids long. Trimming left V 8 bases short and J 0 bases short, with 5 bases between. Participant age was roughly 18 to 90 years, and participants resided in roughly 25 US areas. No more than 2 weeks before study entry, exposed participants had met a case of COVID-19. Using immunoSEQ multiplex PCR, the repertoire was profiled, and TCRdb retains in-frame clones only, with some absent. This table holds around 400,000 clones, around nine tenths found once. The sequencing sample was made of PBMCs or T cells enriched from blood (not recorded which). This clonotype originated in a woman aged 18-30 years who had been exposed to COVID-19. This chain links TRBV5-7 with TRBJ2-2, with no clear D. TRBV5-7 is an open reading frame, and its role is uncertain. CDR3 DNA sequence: TGTGCCAGGAGTACGAACACCGGGGAGCTGTTTTTT. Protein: CARSTNTGELFF.